This T cell receptor (beta chain) was identified in a study of blood T cell repertoires in COVID-19. Produced via immunoSEQ multiplex PCR; TCRdb's table is partial and in-frame only. The profile shows approximately 110,000 clones, around 85% of them singletons. The CDR3 consists of 16 residues. Trimming removed 4 bases from V and 3 bases from J; junction bases left unmatched: 9. CDR1 SGHRS and CDR2 YFSETQ come from the germline V gene. The sample comprised peripheral blood. This chain connects TRBV5-1 to TRBJ2-1; the match to TRBD2 covers 8 bases. The receptor was derived from a human donor in a cohort sampled during active COVID-19. The DNA of the CDR3 is TGCGCCAGCAGCCTACAGACTAGCGCCTTCTACAATGAGCAGTTCTTC. Translated, it gives CASSLQTSAFYNEQFF.